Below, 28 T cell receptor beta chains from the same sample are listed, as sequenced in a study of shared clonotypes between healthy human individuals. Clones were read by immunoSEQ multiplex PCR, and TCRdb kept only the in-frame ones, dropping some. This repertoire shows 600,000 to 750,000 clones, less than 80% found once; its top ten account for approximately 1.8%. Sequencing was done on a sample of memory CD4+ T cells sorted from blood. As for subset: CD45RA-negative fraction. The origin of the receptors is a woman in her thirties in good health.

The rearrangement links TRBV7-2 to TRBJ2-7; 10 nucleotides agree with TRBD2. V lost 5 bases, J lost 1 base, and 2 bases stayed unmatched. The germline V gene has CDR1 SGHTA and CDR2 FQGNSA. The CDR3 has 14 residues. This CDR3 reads CASSPGLASYEQYF. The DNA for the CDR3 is TGTGCCAGCAGCCCGGGACTAGCGTCCTACGAGCAGTACTTC.

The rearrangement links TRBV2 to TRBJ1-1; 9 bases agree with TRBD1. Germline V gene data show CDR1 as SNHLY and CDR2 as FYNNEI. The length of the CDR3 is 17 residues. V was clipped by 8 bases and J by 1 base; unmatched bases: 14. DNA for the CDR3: TGTGCCAGCGACCTCAACGTTCGGGACAGGGCGAACACTGAAGCTTTCTTT. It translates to CASDLNVRDRANTEAFF. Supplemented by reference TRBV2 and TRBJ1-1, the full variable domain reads EPEVTQTPSHQVTQMGQEVILRCVPISNHLYFYWYRQILGQKVEFLVSFYNNEISEKSEIFDDQFSVERPDGSNFTLKIRSTKLEDSAMYFCASDLNVRDRANTEAFFGQGTRLTVV.

CDR3 protein: CASSLVGQGPAYEQYF. CDR3 bases: TGTGCCAGCAGTTTAGTTGGACAGGGGCCGGCCTACGAGCAGTACTTC. This sequence joins TRBV27 and TRBJ2-7; 9 nucleotides match TRBD1. Germline V gives CDR1 MNHEY, CDR2 SMNVEV (reference sequence). J lost 2 bases, V lost 2 bases, and 7 bases had no gene match. CDR3 length equals 16 residues.

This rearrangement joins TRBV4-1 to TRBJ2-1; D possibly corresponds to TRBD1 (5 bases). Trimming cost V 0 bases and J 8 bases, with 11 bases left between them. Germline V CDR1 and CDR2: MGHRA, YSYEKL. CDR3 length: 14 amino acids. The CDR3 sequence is CASSQDFQGHEQFF. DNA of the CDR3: TGCGCCAGCAGCCAAGATTTCCAGGGCCATGAGCAGTTCTTC.

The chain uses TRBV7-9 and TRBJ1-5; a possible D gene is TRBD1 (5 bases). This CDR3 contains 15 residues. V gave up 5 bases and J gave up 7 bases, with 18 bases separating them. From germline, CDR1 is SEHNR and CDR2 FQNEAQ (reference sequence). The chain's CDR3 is CASSPDRAGNQPQHF. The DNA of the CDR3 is TGTGCCAGCAGCCCCGACCGCGCAGGGAACCAGCCCCAGCATTTT.

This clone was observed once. Here the CDR3 reads CASSPLDRDGAEQFF. The CDR3 nucleotides read TGTGCCAGCTCACCACTGGACAGGGACGGTGCTGAGCAGTTCTTC. The chain is built from TRBV18 and TRBJ2-1; 8 bases are a match to TRBD1. V lost 1 base, J lost 9 bases, and 8 bases stayed unmatched. From germline, CDR1 is KGHSH and CDR2 LQKENI. The CDR3 runs to 15 residues.

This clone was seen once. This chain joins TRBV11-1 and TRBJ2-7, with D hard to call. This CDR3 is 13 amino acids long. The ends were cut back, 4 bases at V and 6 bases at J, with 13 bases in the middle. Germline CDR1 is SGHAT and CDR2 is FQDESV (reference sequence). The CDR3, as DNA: TGTGCCAGCAGCTATTTGTTATCTGTCGAGCAGTACTTC. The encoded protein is CASSYLLSVEQYF.

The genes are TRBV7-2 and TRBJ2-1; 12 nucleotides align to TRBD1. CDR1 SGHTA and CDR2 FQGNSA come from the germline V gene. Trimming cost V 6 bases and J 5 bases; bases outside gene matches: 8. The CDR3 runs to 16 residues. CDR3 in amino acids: CASSSYRDRGHNEQFF. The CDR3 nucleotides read TGTGCCAGCAGTTCTTACCGGGACAGGGGGCACAATGAGCAGTTCTTC.

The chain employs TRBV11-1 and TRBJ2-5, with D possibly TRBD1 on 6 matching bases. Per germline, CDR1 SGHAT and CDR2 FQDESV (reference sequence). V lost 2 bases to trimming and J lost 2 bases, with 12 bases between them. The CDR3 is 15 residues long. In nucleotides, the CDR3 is TGTGCCAGCAGCTTATATAGGGGGAATCAAGAGACCCAGTACTTC. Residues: CASSLYRGNQETQYF.

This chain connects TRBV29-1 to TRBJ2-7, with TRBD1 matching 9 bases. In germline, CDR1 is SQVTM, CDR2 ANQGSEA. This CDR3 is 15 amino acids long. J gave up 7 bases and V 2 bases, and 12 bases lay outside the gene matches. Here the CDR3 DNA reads TGCAGCGTTGAATGGGACAGGGCCCATCCGGGGGAGCAGTACTTC. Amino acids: CSVEWDRAHPGEQYF.

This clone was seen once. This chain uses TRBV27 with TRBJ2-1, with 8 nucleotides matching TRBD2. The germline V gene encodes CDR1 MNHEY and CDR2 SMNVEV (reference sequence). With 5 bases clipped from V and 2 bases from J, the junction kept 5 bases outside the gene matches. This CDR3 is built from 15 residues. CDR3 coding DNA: TGTGCCAGCAGTCCCTTAGCGGGGACCTACAATGAGCAGTTCTTC. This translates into CASSPLAGTYNEQFF.

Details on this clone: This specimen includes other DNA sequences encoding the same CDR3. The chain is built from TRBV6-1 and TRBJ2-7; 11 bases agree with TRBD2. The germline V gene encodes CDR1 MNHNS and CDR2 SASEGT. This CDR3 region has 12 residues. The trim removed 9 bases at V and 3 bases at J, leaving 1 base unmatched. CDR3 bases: TGTGCCAGTGGGACTAGCGGCTACGAGCAGTACTTC. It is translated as CASGTSGYEQYF.

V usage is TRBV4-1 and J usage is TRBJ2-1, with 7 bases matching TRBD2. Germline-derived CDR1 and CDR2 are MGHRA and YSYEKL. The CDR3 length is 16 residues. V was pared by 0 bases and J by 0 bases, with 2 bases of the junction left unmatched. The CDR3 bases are TGCGCCAGCAGCCAAGAAACGGGAGGCTCCTACAATGAGCAGTTCTTC. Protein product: CASSQETGGSYNEQFF.

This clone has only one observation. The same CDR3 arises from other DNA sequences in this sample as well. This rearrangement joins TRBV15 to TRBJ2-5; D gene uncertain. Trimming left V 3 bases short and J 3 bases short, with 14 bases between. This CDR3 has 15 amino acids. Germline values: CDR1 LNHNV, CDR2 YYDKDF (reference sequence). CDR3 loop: CATSRDGPLKETQYF. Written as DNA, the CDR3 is TGTGCCACCAGCAGGGACGGTCCATTAAAAGAGACCCAGTACTTC.

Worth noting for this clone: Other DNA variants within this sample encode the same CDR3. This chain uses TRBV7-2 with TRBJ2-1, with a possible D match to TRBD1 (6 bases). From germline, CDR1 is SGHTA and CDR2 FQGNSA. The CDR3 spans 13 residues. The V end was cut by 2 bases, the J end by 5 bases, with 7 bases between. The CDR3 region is CASSLRTDNEQFF. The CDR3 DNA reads TGTGCCAGCAGCTTAAGGACAGACAATGAGCAGTTCTTC.

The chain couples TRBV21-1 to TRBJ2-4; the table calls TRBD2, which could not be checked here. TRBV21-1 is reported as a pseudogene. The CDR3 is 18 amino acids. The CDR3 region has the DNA TGTGCCAGCAGCAAAGTGGAGGGAGCGTTTGGGGTCAAAAACATTCAGTACTTC. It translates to CASSKVEGAFGVKNIQYF.

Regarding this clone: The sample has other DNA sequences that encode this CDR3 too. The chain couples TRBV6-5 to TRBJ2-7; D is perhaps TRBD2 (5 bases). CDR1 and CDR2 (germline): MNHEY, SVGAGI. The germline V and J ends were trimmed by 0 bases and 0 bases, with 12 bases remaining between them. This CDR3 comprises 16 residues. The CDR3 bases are TGTGCCAGCAGTTACTCAAGTCCCAGCGGCTCCTACGAGCAGTACTTC. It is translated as CASSYSSPSGSYEQYF.

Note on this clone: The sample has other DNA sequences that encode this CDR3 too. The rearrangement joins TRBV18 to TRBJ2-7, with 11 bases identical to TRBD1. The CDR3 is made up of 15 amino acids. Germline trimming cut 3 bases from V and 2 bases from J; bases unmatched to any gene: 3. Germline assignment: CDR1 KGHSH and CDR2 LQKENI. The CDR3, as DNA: TGTGCCAGCTCACCGGGACAGGGGGGTCCCTACGAGCAGTACTTC. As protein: CASSPGQGGPYEQYF.

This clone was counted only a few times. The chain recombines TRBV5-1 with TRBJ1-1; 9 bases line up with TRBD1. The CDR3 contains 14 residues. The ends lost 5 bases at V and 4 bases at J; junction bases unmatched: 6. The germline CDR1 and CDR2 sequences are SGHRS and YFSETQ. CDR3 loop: CASSGGDRATEAFF. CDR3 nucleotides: TGCGCCAGCAGTGGTGGGGACAGGGCCACTGAAGCTTTCTTT.

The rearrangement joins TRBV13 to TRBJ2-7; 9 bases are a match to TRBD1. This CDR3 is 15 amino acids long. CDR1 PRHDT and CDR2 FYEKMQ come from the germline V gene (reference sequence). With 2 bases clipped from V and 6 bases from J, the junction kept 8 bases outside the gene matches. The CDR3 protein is CASSLRRDRAIEQYF. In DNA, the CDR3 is TGTGCCAGCAGCTTACGCCGGGACAGGGCAATCGAGCAGTACTTC.

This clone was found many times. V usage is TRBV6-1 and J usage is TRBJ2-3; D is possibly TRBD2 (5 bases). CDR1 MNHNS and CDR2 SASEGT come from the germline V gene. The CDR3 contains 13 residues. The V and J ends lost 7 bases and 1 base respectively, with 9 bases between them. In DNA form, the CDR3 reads TGTGCCAGCAAGGTGGGAGGCACAGATACGCAGTATTTT. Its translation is CASKVGGTDTQYF.

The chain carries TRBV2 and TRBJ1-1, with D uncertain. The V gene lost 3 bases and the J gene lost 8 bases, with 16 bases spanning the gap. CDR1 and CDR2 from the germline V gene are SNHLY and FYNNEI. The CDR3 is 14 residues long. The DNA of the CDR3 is TGTGCCAGCAGTGAGTTGGTGGCCGTTCAGGAAGCTTTCTTT. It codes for CASSELVAVQEAFF.

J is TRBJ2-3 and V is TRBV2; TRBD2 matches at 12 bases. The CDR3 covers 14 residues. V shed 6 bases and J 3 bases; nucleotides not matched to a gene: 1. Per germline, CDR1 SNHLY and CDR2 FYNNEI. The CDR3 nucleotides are TGTGCCAGCAGGCTAGCGGGAGGGACAGATACGCAGTATTTT. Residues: CASRLAGGTDTQYF.

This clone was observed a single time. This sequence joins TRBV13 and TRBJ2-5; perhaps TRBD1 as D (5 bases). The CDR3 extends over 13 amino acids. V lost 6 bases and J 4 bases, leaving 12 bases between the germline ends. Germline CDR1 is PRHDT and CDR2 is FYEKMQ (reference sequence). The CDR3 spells CASSLTQVETQYF. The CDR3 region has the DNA TGTGCCAGCAGTCTAACACAGGTAGAGACCCAGTACTTC.

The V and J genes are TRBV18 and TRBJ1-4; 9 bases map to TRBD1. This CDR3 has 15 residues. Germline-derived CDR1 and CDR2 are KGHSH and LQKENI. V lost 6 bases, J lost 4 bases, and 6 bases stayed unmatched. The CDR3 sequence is CASSWGQGINEKLFF. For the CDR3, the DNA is TGTGCCAGCTCGTGGGGACAGGGCATTAATGAAAAACTGTTTTTT.

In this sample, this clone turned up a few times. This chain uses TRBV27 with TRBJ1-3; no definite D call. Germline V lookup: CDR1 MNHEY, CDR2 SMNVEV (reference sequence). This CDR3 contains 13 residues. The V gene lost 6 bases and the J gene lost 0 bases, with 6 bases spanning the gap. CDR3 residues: CASRTASGNTIYF. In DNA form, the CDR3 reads TGTGCCAGCAGGACGGCCTCTGGAAACACCATATATTTT.

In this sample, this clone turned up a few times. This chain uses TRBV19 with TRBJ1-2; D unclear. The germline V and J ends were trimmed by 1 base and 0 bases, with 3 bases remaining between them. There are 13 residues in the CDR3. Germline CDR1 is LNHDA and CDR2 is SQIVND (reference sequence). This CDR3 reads CASSIVPNYGYTF. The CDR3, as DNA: TGTGCCAGTAGTATAGTTCCTAACTATGGCTACACCTTC.

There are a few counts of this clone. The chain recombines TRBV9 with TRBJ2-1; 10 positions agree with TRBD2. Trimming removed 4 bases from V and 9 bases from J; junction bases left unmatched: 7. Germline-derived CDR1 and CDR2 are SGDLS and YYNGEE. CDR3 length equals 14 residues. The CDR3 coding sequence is TGTGCCAGCAGCACAGCGGGAGGGCCTCGTGAGCAGTTCTTC. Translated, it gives CASSTAGGPREQFF.